This is a list of T cell receptor beta chains from one sample in a study of OX40 agonist ivuxolimab in advanced cancers. TCRdb keeps only in-frame clones here, not all; method: immunoSEQ multiplex PCR. The sample lists tens of thousands of clones, around 80% occurring once. The sample consisted of CD4+ or CD8+ T cells sorted from blood, taken in a trial of the OX40 agonist ivuxolimab. Receptors were obtained from an adult with an advanced solid tumor such as melanoma, head and neck, liver or kidney cancer. Each CDR3 is given with its conserved first and last residue. Each record gives: clone size, V gene, D gene, J gene, CDR3 DNA, CDR3 protein. The D gene is left open where the match is weak. Clone size is stated in some rows and not others, as once, few, many or a class when expanded.

.,TRBV28,.,TRBJ1-2,TGTGCCAGCAGTTTATGGGAGAAGTACTATGGCTACACCTTC,CASSLWEKYYGYTF
.,TRBV19,TRBD1,TRBJ1-2,TGTGCCAGTAGTATCGAAGGAGGGGGCGCCTATGGCTACACCTTC,CASSIEGGGAYGYTF
.,TRBV7-9,TRBD1,TRBJ2-7,TGTGCCAGCAGCCCTCACACAGGGGTATTCAACGAGCAGTACTTC,CASSPHTGVFNEQYF
.,TRBV30,TRBD2,TRBJ2-6,TGTGCCTGGTCTTGGGGGGGACCCTCTGGGGCCAACGTCCTGACTTTC,CAWSWGGPSGANVLTF
.,TRBV18,.,TRBJ2-3,TGTGCCAGCTCACCCCTCCCAGCGGGTCAATCAGATACGCAGTATTTT,CASSPLPAGQSDTQYF
.,TRBV5-1,TRBD1,TRBJ2-1,TGCGCCAGCAGCTTGAGGACAGGGGGCTCCTACAATGAGCAGTTCTTC,CASSLRTGGSYNEQFF
.,TRBV29-1,.,TRBJ1-3,TGCAGCGTGAGTAGTACAGACTCTGGAAACACCATATATTTT,CSVSSTDSGNTIYF
.,TRBV5-1,.,TRBJ1-4,TGCGCCAGCAGCTTCCCCGCCGGGGGCGGGAGAGCAACTAATGAAAAACTGTTTTTT,CASSFPAGGGRATNEKLFF
once,TRBV4-2,.,TRBJ1-1,TGTGCCAGCAGCCAAGTCCTGGGGAACACTGAAGCTTTCTTT,CASSQVLGNTEAFF
.,TRBV7-2,.,TRBJ2-5,TGTGCCAGCAGCTCCCTAATATTCATGGGGACCCAGTACTTC,CASSSLIFMGTQYF
.,TRBV9,.,TRBJ2-2,TGTGCCAGCAGCCCCAGGGGGGACAGCCTCACCGGGGAGCTGTTTTTT,CASSPRGDSLTGELFF
few,TRBV5-1,.,TRBJ1-6,TGCGCCAGCAGCTTTATGCAGGGTGGTTCACCCCTCCACTTT,CASSFMQGGSPLHF
.,TRBV10-1,.,TRBJ1-1,TGCGCCAGCAGTGGGGGGCCGGAGACTGAAGCTTTCTTT,CASSGGPETEAFF
.,TRBV5-4,.,TRBJ1-2,TGTGCCAGCAGCTTGGCAGGTGGGACCGGCTACACCTTC,CASSLAGGTGYTF
.,TRBV5-1,TRBD1,TRBJ1-6,TGCGCCAGCAGCTTGGACAGGGGAGAATCACCCCTCCACTTT,CASSLDRGESPLHF
.,TRBV4-1,.,TRBJ1-2,TGCGCCAGCAGCCAAGCCGGGCCAACCAACTATGGCTACACCTTC,CASSQAGPTNYGYTF
.,TRBV28,.,TRBJ1-1,TGTGCCAGCAGTTTTCGTCGGGCTGAAGCTTTCTTT,CASSFRRAEAFF
.,TRBV29-1,.,TRBJ1-2,TGCAGCGTTGGGTCAAGGGGGAGATCAAACTATGGCTACACCTTC,CSVGSRGRSNYGYTF
.,TRBV9,.,TRBJ1-4,TGTGCCAGCAGCGTTACCTCCAATGAAAAACTGTTTTTT,CASSVTSNEKLFF
.,TRBV19,TRBD2,TRBJ2-1,TGTGCCAGTAGCTCCGAACTAGCGGGGCCATCCAATGAGCAGTTCTTC,CASSSELAGPSNEQFF
.,TRBV28,TRBD1,TRBJ2-1,TGTGCCAGCAGGACTACCGGGACAGGGGTGGGTTATGAGCAGTTCTTC,CASRTTGTGVGYEQFF
.,TRBV5-1,TRBD2,TRBJ2-5,TGCGCCAGCAGCGGACTAGCGGGGGAAGAGACCCAGTACTTC,CASSGLAGEETQYF
.,TRBV5-6,.,TRBJ2-4,TGTGCCAGCAGCCCCGTAAGAGCCAAAAACATTCAGTACTTC,CASSPVRAKNIQYF